This TCR beta chain appears in the sequencing data of a study of blood T cell repertoires in COVID-19. The wider study: Material from acute and convalescent COVID-19 was sourced from the United States, Italy and Spain. From T cells, B-cell-depleted T cells, or PBMCs came the material, which was cDNA or gDNA.

The CDR3 runs to 12 residues. V lost 4 bases, J lost 5 bases, and 6 bases lay in between. Germline V gene data show CDR1 as SGHDT and CDR2 as YYEEEE. Repertoires were generated with immunoSEQ multiplex PCR, while TCRdb's copy carries only in-frame clones and drops some. The data contain under 150,000 clones, 85% to 90% of them singletons. Sequenced input: peripheral blood. This clonotype originated in a man aged 45 to 65 with acute or convalescent COVID-19. The V and J genes are TRBV5-6 and TRBJ2-2; D gene unclear. CDR3 DNA: TGTGCCAGCAGCCCGGTGACCGGGGAGCTGTTTTTT. It codes for CASSPVTGELFF.